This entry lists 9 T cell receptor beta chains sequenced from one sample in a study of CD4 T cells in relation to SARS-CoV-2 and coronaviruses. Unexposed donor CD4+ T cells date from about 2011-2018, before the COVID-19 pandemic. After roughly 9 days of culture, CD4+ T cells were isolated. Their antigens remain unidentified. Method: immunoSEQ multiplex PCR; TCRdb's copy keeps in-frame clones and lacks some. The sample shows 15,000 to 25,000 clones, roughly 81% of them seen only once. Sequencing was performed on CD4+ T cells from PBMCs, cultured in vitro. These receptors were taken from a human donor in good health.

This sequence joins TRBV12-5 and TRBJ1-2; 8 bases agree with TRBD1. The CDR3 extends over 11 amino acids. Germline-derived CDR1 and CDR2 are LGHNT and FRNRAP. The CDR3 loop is CGVTGDNGYTF. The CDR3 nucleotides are TGTGGCGTGACAGGGGATAATGGCTACACCTTC.

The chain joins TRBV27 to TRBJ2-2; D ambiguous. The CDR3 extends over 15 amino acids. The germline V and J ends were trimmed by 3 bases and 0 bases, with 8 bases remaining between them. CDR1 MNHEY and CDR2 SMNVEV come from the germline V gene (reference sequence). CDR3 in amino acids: CASSFRTANTGELFF. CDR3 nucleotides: TGTGCCAGCAGTTTCAGAACCGCGAACACCGGGGAGCTGTTTTTT.

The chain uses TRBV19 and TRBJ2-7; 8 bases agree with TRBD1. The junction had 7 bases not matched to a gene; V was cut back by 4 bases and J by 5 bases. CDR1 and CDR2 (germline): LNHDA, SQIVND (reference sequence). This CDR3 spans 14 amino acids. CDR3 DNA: TGTGCCAGTAGTACCCAGGGACAGGACCACGAGCAGTACTTC. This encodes CASSTQGQDHEQYF.

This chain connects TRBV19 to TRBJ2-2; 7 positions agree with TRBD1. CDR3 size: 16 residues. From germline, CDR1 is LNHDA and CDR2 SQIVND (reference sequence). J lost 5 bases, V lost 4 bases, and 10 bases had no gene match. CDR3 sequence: CASSNIATGSTGELFF. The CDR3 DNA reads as TGTGCCAGTAGTAATATAGCGACAGGGAGTACCGGGGAGCTGTTTTTT.

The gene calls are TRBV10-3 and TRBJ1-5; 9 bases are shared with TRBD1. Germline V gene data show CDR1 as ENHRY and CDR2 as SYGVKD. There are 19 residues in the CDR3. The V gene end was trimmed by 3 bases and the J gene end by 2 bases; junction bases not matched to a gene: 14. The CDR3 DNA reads TGTGCCATCAGTGAATCTACAGGGGGCGCAGGTTGGGGCAATCAGCCCCAGCATTTT. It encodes CAISESTGGAGWGNQPQHF.

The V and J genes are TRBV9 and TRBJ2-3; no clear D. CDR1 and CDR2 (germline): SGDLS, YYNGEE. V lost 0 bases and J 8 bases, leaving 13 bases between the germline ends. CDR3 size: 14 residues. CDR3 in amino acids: CASSVATAPGTQYF. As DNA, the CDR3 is TGTGCCAGCAGCGTAGCTACCGCACCCGGTACGCAGTATTTT.

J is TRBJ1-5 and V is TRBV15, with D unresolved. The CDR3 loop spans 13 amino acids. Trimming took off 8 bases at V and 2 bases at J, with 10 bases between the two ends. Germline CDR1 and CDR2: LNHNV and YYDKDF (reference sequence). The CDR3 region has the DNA TGTGCCACCTCCGGAGGAGGCAATCAGCCCCAGCATTTT. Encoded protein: CATSGGGNQPQHF. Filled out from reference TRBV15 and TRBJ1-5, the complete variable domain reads DAMVIQNPRYQVTQFGKPVTLSCSQTLNHNVMYWYQQKSSQAPKLLFHYYDKDFNNEADTPDNFQSRRPNTSFCFLDIRSPGLGDTAMYLCATSGGGNQPQHFGDGTRLSIL.

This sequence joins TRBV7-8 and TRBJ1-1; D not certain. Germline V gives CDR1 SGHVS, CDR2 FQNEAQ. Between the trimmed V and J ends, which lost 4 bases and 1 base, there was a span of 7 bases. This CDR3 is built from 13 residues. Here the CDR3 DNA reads TGTGCCAGCAGCTCCCTAGAGAACACTGAAGCTTTCTTT. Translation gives CASSSLENTEAFF. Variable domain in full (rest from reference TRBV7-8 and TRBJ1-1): GAGVSQSPRYKVAKRGQDVALRCDPISGHVSLFWYQQALGQGPEFLTYFQNEAQLDKSGLPSDRFFAERPEGSVSTLKIQRTQQEDSAVYLCASSSLENTEAFFGQGTRLTVV.

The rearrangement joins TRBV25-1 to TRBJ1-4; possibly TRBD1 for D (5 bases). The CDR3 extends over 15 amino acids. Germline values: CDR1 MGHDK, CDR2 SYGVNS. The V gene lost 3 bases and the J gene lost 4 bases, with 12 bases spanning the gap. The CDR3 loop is CASSENQGLNEKLFF. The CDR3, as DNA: TGTGCCAGCAGTGAGAATCAGGGACTTAATGAAAAACTGTTTTTT. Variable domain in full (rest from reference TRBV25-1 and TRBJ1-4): EADIYQTPRYLVIGTGKKITLECSQTMGHDKMYWYQQDPGMELHLIHYSYGVNSTEKGDLSSESTVSRIRTEHFPLTLESARPSHTSQYLCASSENQGLNEKLFFGSGTQLSVL.